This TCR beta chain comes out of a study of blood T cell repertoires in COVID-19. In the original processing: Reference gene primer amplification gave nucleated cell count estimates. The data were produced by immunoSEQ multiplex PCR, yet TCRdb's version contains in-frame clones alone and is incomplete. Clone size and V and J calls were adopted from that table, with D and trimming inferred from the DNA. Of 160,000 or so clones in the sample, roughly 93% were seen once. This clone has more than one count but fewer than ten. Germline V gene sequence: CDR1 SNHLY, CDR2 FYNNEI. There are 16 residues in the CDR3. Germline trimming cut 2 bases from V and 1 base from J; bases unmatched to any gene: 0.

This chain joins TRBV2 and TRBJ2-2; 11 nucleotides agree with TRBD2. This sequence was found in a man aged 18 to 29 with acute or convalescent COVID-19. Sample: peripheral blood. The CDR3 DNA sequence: TGTGCCAGCAGTGAAACTAGCGGGAGGAACACCGGGGAGCTGTTTTTT. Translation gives CASSETSGRNTGELFF.